These T cell receptor beta chains were read from a single sample in a study of neurological immune-mediated disorders. One entry per CDR3 protein, called by TCRdb with MiXCR from the 5' RACE reads. Of under 80,000 distinct CDR3 sequences listed, 4% to 6% are singletons. Sequencing was done on a sample of PBMCs. The origin of the receptors is a woman aged 25-40 years with multiple sclerosis. CDR3s include the opening cysteine and the closing phenylalanine or tryptophan. Fields, in order: J gene, V gene, CDR3 protein.

TRBJ1-1	TRBV12-3/TRBV12-4	CASSRYPGQGAPNTEAFF
TRBJ2-5	TRBV2	CASSDRTGERETQYF
TRBJ2-6	TRBV6-5	CASSRTGSSGANVLTF
TRBJ1-6	TRBV7-9	CASSFGTQNSPLNF
TRBJ2-5	TRBV7-9	CASSLEVSGETQYF
TRBJ2-1	TRBV7-9	CASSSERGRPNEQFF
TRBJ2-1	TRBV12-3/TRBV12-4	CASSFGGLTYNEQFF
TRBJ2-3	TRBV4-1	CASSQDRLVQNTQYF
TRBJ1-5	TRBV12-3/TRBV12-4	CASSSTGTGLDQPQHF
TRBJ1-6	TRBV5-5	CASSLGSNSPLHF
TRBJ2-7	TRBV7-2	CASSFGREAEQYF
TRBJ1-2	TRBV6-6	CVSSQIYTGTDGYTF
TRBJ2-6	TRBV12-3/TRBV12-4	CASRPWGDRGDSGANVLTF
TRBJ2-1	TRBV7-9	CASSYRLAGGPDEQFF
TRBJ2-5	TRBV20-1	CSARDKGETQYF
TRBJ1-1	TRBV10-3	CAINAGGATNTEAFF
TRBJ2-2	TRBV6-6	CASSPKGTGTGELFF
TRBJ1-1	TRBV5-1	CASSLVAGGSVLEAFF
TRBJ2-5	TRBV5-1	CASSLFPGQETQYF
TRBJ1-2	TRBV28	CASSLTGGYGYTF
TRBJ2-1	TRBV10-1	CASSLDTSSEQFF
TRBJ2-7	TRBV6-5	CASRQTGGYEQYF
TRBJ1-6	TRBV20-1	CSARTGYNSPLHF
TRBJ2-1	TRBV6-2/TRBV6-3	CASSYALGTRGANEQFF
TRBJ1-1	TRBV20-1	CSARRKGNTEAFF
TRBJ2-3	TRBV28	CATTYPSTDTQYF
TRBJ2-3	TRBV6-6	CASSYSMDPLEDPTDTQYF
TRBJ1-1	TRBV9	CASSLDGHTEAFF
TRBJ1-3	TRBV20-1	CSASNGTAGNTIYF
TRBJ2-7	TRBV5-6	CASSLPPGQAYEQYF